This section outlines one T cell receptor beta chain sequence together with its context. V lost 3 bases and J lost 2, with 5 bases in between. Germline lookup yields CDR1 SNHLY and CDR2 FYNNEI. CDR3 size: 13 residues. This record belongs to a study of graft-versus-host responses after intestinal transplantation. On the study more broadly: All recipients got anti-thymocyte globulin induction, then tacrolimus and steroids for 2 to 4 years.

Time point described: postoperative day 105 after intestinal transplantation (dayNNNN = postoperative day). Investigators treated the graft tissue so that it released intraepithelial and lamina propria lymphocytes. Data came from immunoSEQ multiplex PCR; TCRdb stores just in-frame clones and leaves some out. The sample holds a few thousand clones, over 70% seen once. The rearrangement links TRBV2 to TRBJ1-5; D might be TRBD1 (5 bases). This sequence was found in a human patient who received an intestinal transplant, so some T cells may come from the graft donor. This sample comprised ileum tissue, obtained 105 days after intestinal transplantation. This CDR3 reads CASSDRGNQPQHF. CDR3 nucleotide sequence: TGTGCCAGCAGTGACAGGGGCAATCAGCCCCAGCATTTT.